This T cell receptor beta chain appears in the sequencing data of a study of metastatic and nonmetastatic thyroid tumors. Overall study: For malignant and benign thyroid patients, tumor or nodule tissue and blood were the sources whose repertoires were compared. The study, taken as a whole, reports: For both blood and tumor, malignant thyroid tumors reportedly showed significantly higher TCR beta diversity than benign nodules did.

This clone is deemed medium-sized. Its antigen is currently unknown. Original data processing: To classify distant metastasis in papillary thyroid cancer, a model was built from CDR3 differences across clinicopathological groups. Through MiXCR, TCRdb re-clonotyped the PCR reads. The V and J calls were not made by the authors but by TCRdb's processing. The data hold 25,000 to 30,000 clones, with 25% to 30% observed a single time. V dropped 7 bases and J dropped 0; count of bases not matched to a gene: 5. Germline loops: CDR1 MDHEN, CDR2 SYDVKM. The CDR3 extends over 14 amino acids. No patient had received any treatment before thyroid surgery.

The gene calls are TRBV28 and TRBJ2-7; 8 bases fit TRBD1. Sequenced material: blood. The receptor was derived from a female donor with papillary thyroid cancer or a benign thyroid nodule (not recorded which). Some clones in this sample may be carry-over from other donors' samples. The CDR3 sequence is CASKGGQVSYEQYF. The CDR3, as DNA: TGTGCCAGCAAGGGGGGACAGGTCTCCTACGAGCAGTACTTC. The full variable domain, with the rest looked up from reference TRBV28 and TRBJ2-7, is DVKVTQSSRYLVKRTGEKVFLECVQDMDHENMFWYRQDPGLGLRLIYFSYDVKMKEKGDIPEGYSVSREKKERFSLILESASTNQTSMYLCASKGGQVSYEQYFGPGTRLTVT.